The entry below gives a single T cell receptor beta chain sequence along with its context. These data originate in a study of blood T cell repertoires in COVID-19. The wider study: COVID-19 samples, acute and convalescent, were from the United States, Italy and Spain. In each case, the material was cDNA or gDNA derived from T cells, B-cell-depleted T cells, or PBMCs.

The germline CDR1 and CDR2 sequences are SGHTA and FQGTGA. The CDR3 length is 15 residues. The V gene end was trimmed by 5 bases and the J gene end by 2 bases; junction bases not matched to a gene: 5. The protocol was immunoSEQ multiplex PCR, while the TCRdb copy is restricted to in-frame clones and leaves out a portion. This table has roughly 42,000 clones, around three quarters appearing once. Sequencing used peripheral blood. The sequence came from a woman over 75 with acute or convalescent COVID-19. This chain joins TRBV7-3 and TRBJ1-5; 8 bases agree with TRBD1. As DNA, the CDR3 is TGTGCCAGCAGCCTCTCAGGGGGCGGCAATCAGCCCCAGCATTTT. Translated, it gives CASSLSGGGNQPQHF.